Detailed here is one T cell receptor beta chain. The ends were cut back, 0 bases at V and 4 bases at J, with 10 bases in the middle. This CDR3 contains 14 residues. Germline V CDR1 and CDR2: SGDLS, YYNGEE. Per the authors' pipeline: The authors estimated nucleated cell counts from reference gene primer amplification. Only in-frame clones appear in the TCRdb table, and some are missing; sequencing was by immunoSEQ multiplex PCR. The V and J calls and clone size come from that table; D and trimming were worked out from the DNA. The sample has under 40,000 clones; around 96% are singletons. This specimen belongs to a study of blood T cell repertoires in COVID-19. In the study overall: The samples span acute and convalescent COVID-19 from the United States, Italy and Spain. Sources were T cells, B-cell-depleted T cells, or PBMCs; the material itself was cDNA or gDNA.

The clonotype comes from a human donor with active COVID-19. The donor label of this sample is uncertain. This chain connects TRBV9 to TRBJ1-1; possibly TRBD1 for D (6 bases). What was sequenced was peripheral blood. CDR3 in amino acids: CASSVGGLSTEAFF. The CDR3 DNA follows: TGTGCCAGCAGCGTAGGGGGGCTGAGCACTGAAGCTTTCTTT.